This TCR beta chain originates from a study of blood T cell repertoires in COVID-19. On the study more broadly: The origin of the acute and convalescent COVID-19 samples was the United States, Italy and Spain.

Seattle's cohort entered during active infection and was followed longitudinally. The CDR3 consists of 16 residues. Trimming cost V 3 bases and J 0 bases, with 11 bases left between them. CDR1 MNHEY and CDR2 SMNVEV come from the germline V gene (reference sequence). Under the authors' procedure: Using reference gene primer amplification, nucleated cell counts were estimated. Here immunoSEQ multiplex PCR was the method, and the copy in TCRdb shows in-frame clones only, minus some. V and J calls and clone size are copied from that table; D and trimming were computed from the DNA. The sample has a few hundred thousand clones; about 83% are singletons.

The TCR originated in a young woman with COVID-19, enrolled during active disease. This rearrangement joins TRBV27 to TRBJ2-2; weak D call: TRBD2 (5 bases). Sequenced: peripheral blood. DNA of the CDR3: TGTGCCAGCAGTTTCCCCAGCGGACCGAACACCGGGGAGCTGTTTTTT. Amino acids: CASSFPSGPNTGELFF.